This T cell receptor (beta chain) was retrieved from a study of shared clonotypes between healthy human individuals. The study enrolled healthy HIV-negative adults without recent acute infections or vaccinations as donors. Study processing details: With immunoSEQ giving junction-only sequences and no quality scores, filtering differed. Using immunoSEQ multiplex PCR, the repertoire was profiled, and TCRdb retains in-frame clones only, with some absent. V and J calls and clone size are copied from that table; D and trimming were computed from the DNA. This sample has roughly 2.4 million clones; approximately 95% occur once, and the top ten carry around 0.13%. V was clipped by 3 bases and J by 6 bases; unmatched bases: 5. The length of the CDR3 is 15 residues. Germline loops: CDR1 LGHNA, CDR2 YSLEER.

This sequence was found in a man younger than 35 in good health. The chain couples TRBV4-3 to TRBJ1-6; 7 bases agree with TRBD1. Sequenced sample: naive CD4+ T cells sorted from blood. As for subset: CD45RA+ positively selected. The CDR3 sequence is CASSQGTVLNSPLHF. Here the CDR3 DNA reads TGCGCCAGCAGCCAGGGGACAGTTCTTAATTCACCCCTCCACTTT.